The TCR beta chain under discussion was sequenced for a study of cytomegalovirus exposure and HLA in healthy donors. Findings and limits, study-wide: Reports state that TCR beta sequences accurately predicted most subjects' HLA-A and HLA-B alleles. Certain sequence variants were highly shared and formed a cluster, and this cluster was likely a sequencing artifact.

The PCR ran on 60 Vbeta and 13 Jbeta primers. The assay was immunoSEQ multiplex PCR, and TCRdb's table has in-frame clones only and misses some. The sample yields approximately 140,000 clones, about 74% seen once. As for this clone: Its cognate antigen is unknown.

V dropped 2 bases and J dropped 11; count of bases not matched to a gene: 5. The germline V gene has CDR1 SGHNT and CDR2 YYREEE (reference sequence). This CDR3 has 12 residues. Healthy bone marrow donors made up the donor group. The rearrangement links TRBV5-4 to TRBJ2-5; 8 bases map to TRBD1. The source of this sequence is a woman aged 55-69 years in good health and CMV-seronegative. Sequenced sample: PBMCs. The CDR3 region has the DNA TGTGCCAGCAGCTTTGACAGGGGTTCTCAGTACTTC. Amino acids: CASSFDRGSQYF.